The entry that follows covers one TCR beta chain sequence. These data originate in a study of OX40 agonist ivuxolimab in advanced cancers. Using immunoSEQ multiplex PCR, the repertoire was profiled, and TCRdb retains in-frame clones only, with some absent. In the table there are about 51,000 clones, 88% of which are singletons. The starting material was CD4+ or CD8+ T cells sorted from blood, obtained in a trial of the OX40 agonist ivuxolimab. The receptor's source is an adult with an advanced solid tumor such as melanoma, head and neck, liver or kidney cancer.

CDR3 nucleotide sequence: TGTGCCAGCACCATGACAGGGGCTGGCGAAAAACTGTTTTTT. Protein product: CASTMTGAGEKLFF. The chain couples TRBV7-8 to TRBJ1-4; 8 nucleotides agree with TRBD1. CDR1 is SGHVS, CDR2 FQNEAQ, per germline. V lost 7 bases and J lost 8; bases outside the gene matches: 9. This CDR3 spans 14 amino acids. The full variable domain, its missing parts supplied by reference TRBV7-8 and TRBJ1-4, is GAGVSQSPRYKVAKRGQDVALRCDPISGHVSLFWYQQALGQGPEFLTYFQNEAQLDKSGLPSDRFFAERPEGSVSTLKIQRTQQEDSAVYLCASTMTGAGEKLFFGSGTQLSVL.